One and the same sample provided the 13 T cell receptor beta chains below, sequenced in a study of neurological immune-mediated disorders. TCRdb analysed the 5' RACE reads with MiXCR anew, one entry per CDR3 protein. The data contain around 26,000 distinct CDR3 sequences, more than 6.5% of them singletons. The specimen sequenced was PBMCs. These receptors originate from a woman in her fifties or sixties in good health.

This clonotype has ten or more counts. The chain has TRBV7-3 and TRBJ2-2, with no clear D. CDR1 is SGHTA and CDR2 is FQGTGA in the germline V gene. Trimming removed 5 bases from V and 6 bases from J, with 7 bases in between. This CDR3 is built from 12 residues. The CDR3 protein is CASSPVAGELFF. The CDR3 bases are TGTGCCAGCAGCCCAGTGGCCGGGGAGCTGTTTTTT.

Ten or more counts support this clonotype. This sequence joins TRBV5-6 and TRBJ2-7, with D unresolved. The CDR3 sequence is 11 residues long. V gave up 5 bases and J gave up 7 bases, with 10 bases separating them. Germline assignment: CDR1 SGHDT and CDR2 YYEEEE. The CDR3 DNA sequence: TGTGCCAGCAGTTCGGGTGGTGAGCAGTACTTC. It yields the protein CASSSGGEQYF. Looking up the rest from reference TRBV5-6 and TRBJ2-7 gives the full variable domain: DAGVTQSPTHLIKTRGQQVTLRCSPKSGHDTVSWYQQALGQGPQFIFQYYEEEERQRGNFPDRFSGHQFPNYSSELNVNALLLGDSALYLCASSSGGEQYFGPGTRLTVT.

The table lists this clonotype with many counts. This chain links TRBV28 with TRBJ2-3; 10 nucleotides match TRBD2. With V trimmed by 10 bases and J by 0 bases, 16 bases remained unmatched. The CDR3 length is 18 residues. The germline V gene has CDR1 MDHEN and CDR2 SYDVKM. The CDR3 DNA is TGTGCCACGGAGGCTAGCGGGGGACCTTCCCTGAGCACAGATACGCAGTATTTT. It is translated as CATEASGGPSLSTDTQYF.

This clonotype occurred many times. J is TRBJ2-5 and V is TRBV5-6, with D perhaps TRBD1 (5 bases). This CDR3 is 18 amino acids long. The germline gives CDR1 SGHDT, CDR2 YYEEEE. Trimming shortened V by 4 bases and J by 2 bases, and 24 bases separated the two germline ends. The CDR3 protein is CASSPEWGGRAEQETQYF. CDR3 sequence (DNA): TGTGCCAGCAGCCCCGAGTGGGGCGGACGGGCGGAACAAGAGACCCAGTACTTC.

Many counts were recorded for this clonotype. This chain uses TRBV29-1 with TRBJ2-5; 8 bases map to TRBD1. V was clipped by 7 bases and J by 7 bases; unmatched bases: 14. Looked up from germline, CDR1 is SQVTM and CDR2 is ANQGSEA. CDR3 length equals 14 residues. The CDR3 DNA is TGCAGCGGTGGACAGGGAGAAGTTTCGGGGACCCAGTACTTC. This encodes CSGGQGEVSGTQYF.

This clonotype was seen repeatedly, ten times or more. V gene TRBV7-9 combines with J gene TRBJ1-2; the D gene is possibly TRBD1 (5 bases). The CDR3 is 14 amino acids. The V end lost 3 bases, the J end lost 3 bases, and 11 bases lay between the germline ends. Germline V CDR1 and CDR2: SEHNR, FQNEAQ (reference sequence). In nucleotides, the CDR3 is TGTGCCAGCAGCTTTGGGACGTCAGACTATGGCTACACCTTC. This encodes CASSFGTSDYGYTF.

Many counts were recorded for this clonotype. The CDR3 DNA reads TGCAGTGCTAGAGATATGTCGGGGGTACACGAGCAGTACTTC. It specifies CSARDMSGVHEQYF. V gene TRBV20-1 combines with J gene TRBJ2-7, with TRBD2 as a possible D gene (6 bases). Between the trimmed V and J ends, which lost 0 bases and 5 bases, there was a span of 14 bases. The CDR3 sequence is 14 residues long. Germline V gives CDR1 DFQATT, CDR2 SNEGSKA (reference sequence).

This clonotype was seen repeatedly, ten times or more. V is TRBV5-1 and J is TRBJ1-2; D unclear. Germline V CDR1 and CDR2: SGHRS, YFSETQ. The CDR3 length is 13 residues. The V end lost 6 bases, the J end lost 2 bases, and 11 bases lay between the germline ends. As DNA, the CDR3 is TGCGCCAGCACCGAGGACGGAAACTATGGCTACACCTTC. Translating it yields CASTEDGNYGYTF. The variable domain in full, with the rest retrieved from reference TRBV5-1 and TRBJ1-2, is KAGVTQTPRYLIKTRGQQVTLSCSPISGHRSVSWYQQTPGQGLQFLFEYFSETQRNKGNFPGRFSGRQFSNSRSEMNVSTLELGDSALYLCASTEDGNYGYTFGSGTRLTVV.

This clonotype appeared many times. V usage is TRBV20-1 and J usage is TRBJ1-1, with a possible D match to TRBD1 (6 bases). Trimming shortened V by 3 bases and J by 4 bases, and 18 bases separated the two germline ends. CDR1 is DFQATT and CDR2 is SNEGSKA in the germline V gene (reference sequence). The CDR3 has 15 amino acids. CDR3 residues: CSARKQGRTLTEAFF. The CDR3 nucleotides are TGCAGTGCTAGGAAACAGGGTCGAACCCTCACTGAAGCTTTCTTT.

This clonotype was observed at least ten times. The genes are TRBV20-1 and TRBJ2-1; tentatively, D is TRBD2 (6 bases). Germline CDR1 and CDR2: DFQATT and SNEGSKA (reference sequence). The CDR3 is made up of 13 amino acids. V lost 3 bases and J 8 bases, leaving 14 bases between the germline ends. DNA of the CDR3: TGCAGTGCTAGTGATAGCGGCCCCGATGAGCAGTTCTTC. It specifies CSASDSGPDEQFF.

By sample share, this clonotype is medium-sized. The CDR3 here is CASSAGDRDADTQYF. The CDR3, as DNA: TGTGCCAGCAGTGCGGGGGACAGGGACGCAGATACGCAGTATTTT. The chain combines TRBV25-1 with TRBJ2-3, with 9 bases identical to TRBD1. Germline-derived CDR1 and CDR2 are MGHDK and SYGVNS. V was pared by 4 bases and J by 4 bases, with 6 bases of the junction left unmatched. The CDR3 runs to 15 residues. Combining the CDR3 with reference TRBV25-1 and TRBJ2-3 gives the whole variable domain EADIYQTPRYLVIGTGKKITLECSQTMGHDKMYWYQQDPGMELHLIHYSYGVNSTEKGDLSSESTVSRIRTEHFPLTLESARPSHTSQYLCASSAGDRDADTQYFGPGTRLTVL.

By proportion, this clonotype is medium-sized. Written as DNA, the CDR3 is TGTGCCAGCAGCTCTGGGACAGATGAGTACATTCAGTACTTC. Amino acid sequence: CASSSGTDEYIQYF. The chain recombines TRBV7-9 with TRBJ2-4; 7 bases line up with TRBD1. The V and J ends lost 4 bases and 8 bases, in that order; junction bases with no gene match: 8. This CDR3 has 14 amino acids. CDR1 and CDR2 from the germline V gene are SEHNR and FQNEAQ (reference sequence).

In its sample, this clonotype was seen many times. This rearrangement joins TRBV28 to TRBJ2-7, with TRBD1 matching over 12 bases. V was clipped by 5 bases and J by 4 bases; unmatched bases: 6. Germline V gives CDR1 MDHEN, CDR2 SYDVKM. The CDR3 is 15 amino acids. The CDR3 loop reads CASSGPGQGAYEQYF. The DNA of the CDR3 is TGTGCCAGCAGTGGGCCGGGACAGGGGGCGTACGAGCAGTACTTC.